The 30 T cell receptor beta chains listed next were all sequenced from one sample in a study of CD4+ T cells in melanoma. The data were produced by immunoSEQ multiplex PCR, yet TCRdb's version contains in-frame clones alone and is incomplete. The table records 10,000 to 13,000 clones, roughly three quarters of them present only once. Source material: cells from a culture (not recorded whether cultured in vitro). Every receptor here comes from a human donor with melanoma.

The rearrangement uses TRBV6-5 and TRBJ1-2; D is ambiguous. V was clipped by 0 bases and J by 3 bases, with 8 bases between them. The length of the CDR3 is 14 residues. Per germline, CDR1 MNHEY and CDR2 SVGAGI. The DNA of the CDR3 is TGTGCCAGCAGTTACTCGTACTCGGACTATGGCTACACCTTC. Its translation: CASSYSYSDYGYTF.

The CDR3 DNA reads as TGTGCCAGCAGCCAAAGATCGGGGTCGAGTGGTACTGAAGCTTTCTTT. Its protein product is CASSQRSGSSGTEAFF. The chain carries TRBV14 and TRBJ1-1; D remains ambiguous. Per germline, CDR1 SGHDN and CDR2 FVKESK. This CDR3 has 16 residues. The V end was cut by 2 bases, the J end by 5 bases, with 18 bases between.

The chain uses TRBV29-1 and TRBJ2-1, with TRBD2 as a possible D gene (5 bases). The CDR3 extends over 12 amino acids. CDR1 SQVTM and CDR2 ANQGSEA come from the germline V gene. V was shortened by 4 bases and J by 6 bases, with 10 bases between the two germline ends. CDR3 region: CSVGAGVNEQFF. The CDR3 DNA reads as TGCAGCGTTGGGGCCGGGGTCAATGAGCAGTTCTTC.

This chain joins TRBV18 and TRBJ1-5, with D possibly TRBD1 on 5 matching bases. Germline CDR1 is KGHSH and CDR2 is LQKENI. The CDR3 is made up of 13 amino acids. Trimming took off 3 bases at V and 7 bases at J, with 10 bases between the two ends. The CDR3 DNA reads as TGTGCCAGCTCACCGGGGGTCGGGCAGCCCCAGCATTTT. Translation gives CASSPGVGQPQHF. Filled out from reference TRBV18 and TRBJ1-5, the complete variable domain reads NAGVMQNPRHLVRRRGQEARLRCSPMKGHSHVYWYRQLPEEGLKFMVYLQKENIIDESGMPKERFSAEFPKEGPSILRIQQVVRGDSAAYFCASSPGVGQPQHFGDGTRLSIL.

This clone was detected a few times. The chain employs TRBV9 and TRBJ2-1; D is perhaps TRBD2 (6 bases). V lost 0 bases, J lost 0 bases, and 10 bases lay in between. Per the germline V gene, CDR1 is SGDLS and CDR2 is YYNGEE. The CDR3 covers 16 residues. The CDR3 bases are TGTGCCAGCAGCGTAGGGGGGAGGAGCTCCTACAATGAGCAGTTCTTC. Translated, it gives CASSVGGRSSYNEQFF. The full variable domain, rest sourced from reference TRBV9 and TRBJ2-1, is DSGVTQTPKHLITATGQRVTLRCSPRSGDLSVYWYQQSLDQGLQFLIQYYNGEERAKGNILERFSAQQFPDLHSELNLSSLELGDSALYFCASSVGGRSSYNEQFFGPGTRLTVL.

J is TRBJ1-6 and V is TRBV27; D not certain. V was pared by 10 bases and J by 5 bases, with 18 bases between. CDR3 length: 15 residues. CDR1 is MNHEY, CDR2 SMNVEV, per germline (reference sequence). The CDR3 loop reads CATRPSQANNSPLHF. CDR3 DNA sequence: TGTGCCACCCGTCCCAGCCAGGCGAATAATTCACCCCTCCACTTT.

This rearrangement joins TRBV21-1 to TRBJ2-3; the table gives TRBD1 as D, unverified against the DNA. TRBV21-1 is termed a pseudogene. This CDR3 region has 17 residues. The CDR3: CASSVRQGASSTDTQYF. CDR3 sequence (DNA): TGTGCCAGCAGCGTCCGACAGGGGGCTTCGAGCACAGATACGCAGTATTTT.

This CDR3 is CASRSMGYSNQPQHF. CDR3 coding DNA: TGTGCCAGCAGGAGTATGGGGTATAGCAATCAGCCCCAGCATTTT. The V and J genes are TRBV6-5 and TRBJ1-5; D gene ambiguous. This CDR3 is built from 15 residues. Germline V gives CDR1 MNHEY, CDR2 SVGAGI. V lost 6 bases and J lost 0, with 12 bases in between.

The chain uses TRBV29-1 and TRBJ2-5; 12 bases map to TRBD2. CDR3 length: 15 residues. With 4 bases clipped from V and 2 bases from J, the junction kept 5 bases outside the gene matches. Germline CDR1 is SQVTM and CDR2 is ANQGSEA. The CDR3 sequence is CSVARTSGIQETQYF. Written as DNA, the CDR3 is TGCAGCGTTGCCCGGACTAGCGGGATACAAGAGACCCAGTACTTC.

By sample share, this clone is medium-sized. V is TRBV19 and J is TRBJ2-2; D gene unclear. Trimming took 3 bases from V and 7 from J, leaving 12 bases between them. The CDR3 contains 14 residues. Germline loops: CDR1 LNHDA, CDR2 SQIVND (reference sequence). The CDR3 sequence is CASSIALNVGELFF. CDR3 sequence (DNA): TGTGCCAGTAGTATCGCCCTTAATGTCGGGGAGCTGTTTTTT.

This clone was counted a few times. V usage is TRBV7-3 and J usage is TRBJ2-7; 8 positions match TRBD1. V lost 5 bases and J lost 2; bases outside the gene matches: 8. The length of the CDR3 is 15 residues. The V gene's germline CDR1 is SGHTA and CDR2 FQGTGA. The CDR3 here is CASSPSGTGAYEQYF. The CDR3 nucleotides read TGTGCCAGCAGCCCCTCGGGGACAGGAGCCTACGAGCAGTACTTC.

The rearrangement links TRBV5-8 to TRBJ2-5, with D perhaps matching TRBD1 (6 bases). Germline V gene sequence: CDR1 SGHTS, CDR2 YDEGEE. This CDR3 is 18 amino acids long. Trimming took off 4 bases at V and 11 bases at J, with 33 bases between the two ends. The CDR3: CASSRAVGGTGTEGEQYF. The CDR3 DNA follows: TGTGCCAGCAGCCGTGCTGTTGGTGGAACAGGGACGGAAGGGGAGCAGTACTTC.

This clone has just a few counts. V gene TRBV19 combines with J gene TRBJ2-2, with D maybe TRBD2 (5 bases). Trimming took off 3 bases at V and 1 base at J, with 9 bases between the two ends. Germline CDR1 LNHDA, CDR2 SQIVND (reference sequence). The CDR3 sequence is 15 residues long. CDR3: CASSILARNTGELFF. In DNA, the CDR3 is TGTGCCAGTAGTATCCTAGCACGGAACACCGGGGAGCTGTTTTTT.

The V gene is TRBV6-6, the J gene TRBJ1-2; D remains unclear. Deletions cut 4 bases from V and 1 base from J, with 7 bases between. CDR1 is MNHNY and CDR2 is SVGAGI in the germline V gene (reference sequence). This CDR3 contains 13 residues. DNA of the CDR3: TGTGCCAGCAGTTCAGGCCTTAACTATGGCTACACCTTC. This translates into CASSSGLNYGYTF.

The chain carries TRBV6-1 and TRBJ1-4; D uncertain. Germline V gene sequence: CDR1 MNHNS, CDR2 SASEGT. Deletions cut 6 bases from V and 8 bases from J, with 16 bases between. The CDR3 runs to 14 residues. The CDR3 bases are TGTGCCAGCAGGGACCGCGGATTTAGGGAAAAACTGTTTTTT. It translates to CASRDRGFREKLFF.

The CDR3 here is CASSLIGTASNYGYTF. CDR3 in DNA: TGTGCCAGCAGCCTAATAGGGACGGCATCTAACTATGGCTACACCTTC. The chain is built from TRBV5-8 and TRBJ1-2, with D maybe TRBD1 (5 bases). CDR3 length: 16 residues. The V gene lost 4 bases and the J gene lost 0 bases, with 16 bases spanning the gap. Germline V gene lookup returns CDR1 SGHTS and CDR2 YDEGEE.

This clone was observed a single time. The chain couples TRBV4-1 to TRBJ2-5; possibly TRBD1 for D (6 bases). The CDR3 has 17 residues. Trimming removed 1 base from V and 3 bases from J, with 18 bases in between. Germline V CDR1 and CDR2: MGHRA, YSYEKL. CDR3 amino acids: CASSQVLRTVNKETQYF. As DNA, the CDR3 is TGCGCCAGCAGCCAAGTACTAAGGACAGTAAACAAAGAGACCCAGTACTTC.

Here the CDR3 DNA reads TGTGCCAGCAGCTTTAGGGACAGCGACACCGGGGAGCTGTTTTTT. Amino acid sequence: CASSFRDSDTGELFF. The chain uses TRBV11-2 and TRBJ2-2, with 7 bases aligning to TRBD1. In germline, CDR1 is SGHAT, CDR2 FQNNGV. V lost 3 bases to trimming and J lost 3 bases; unmatched junction nucleotides: 4. The CDR3 is 15 amino acids.

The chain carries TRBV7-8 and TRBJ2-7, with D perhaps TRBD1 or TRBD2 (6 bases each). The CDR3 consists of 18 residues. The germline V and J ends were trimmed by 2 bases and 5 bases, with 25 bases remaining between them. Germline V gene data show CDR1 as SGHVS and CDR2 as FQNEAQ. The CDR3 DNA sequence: TGTGCCAGCAGCTTACTTGGGGGGCGCTTTGCCCTTTTTGACGAGCAGTACTTC. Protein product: CASSLLGGRFALFDEQYF. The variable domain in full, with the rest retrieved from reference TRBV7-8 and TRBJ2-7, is GAGVSQSPRYKVAKRGQDVALRCDPISGHVSLFWYQQALGQGPEFLTYFQNEAQLDKSGLPSDRFFAERPEGSVSTLKIQRTQQEDSAVYLCASSLLGGRFALFDEQYFGPGTRLTVT.

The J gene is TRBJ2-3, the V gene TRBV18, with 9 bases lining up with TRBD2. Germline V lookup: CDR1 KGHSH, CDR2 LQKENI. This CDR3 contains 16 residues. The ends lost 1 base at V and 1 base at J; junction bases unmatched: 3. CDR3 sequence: CASSPRIAGGTDTQYF. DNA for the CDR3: TGTGCCAGCTCACCACGGATAGCGGGGGGCACAGATACGCAGTATTTT.

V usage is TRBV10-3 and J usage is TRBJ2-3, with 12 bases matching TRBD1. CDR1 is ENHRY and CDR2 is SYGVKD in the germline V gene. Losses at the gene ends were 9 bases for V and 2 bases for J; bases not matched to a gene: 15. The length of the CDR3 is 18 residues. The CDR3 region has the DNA TGTGCCATAAGCTCCGGGACAGGGGGCGCGTTGGACACAGATACGCAGTATTTT. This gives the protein CAISSGTGGALDTDTQYF.

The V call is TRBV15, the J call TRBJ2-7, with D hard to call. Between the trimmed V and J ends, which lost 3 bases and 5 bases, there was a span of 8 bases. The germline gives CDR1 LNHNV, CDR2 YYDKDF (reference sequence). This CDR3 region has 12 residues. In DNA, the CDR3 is TGTGCCACCAGCAGCGACAAAAACGAGCAGTACTTC. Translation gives CATSSDKNEQYF.

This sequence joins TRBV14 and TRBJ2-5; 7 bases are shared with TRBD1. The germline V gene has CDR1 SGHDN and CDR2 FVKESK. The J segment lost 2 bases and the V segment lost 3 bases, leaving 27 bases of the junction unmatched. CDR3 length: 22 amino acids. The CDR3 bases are TGTGCCAGCAGCCAGGATTCGCTCTTATTGACAGGGTTCGAGGTGACACAAGAGACCCAGTACTTC. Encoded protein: CASSQDSLLLTGFEVTQETQYF.

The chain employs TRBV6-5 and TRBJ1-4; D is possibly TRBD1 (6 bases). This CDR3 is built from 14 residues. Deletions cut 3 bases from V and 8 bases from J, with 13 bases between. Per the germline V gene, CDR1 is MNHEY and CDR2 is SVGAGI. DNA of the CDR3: TGTGCCAGCAGTTATGGACAGACTAGGGAAAAACTGTTTTTT. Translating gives CASSYGQTREKLFF.

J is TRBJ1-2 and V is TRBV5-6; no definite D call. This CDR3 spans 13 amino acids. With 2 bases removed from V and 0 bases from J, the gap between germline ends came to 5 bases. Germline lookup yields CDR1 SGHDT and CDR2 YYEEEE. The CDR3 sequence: CASSFLANYGYTF. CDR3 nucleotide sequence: TGTGCCAGCAGCTTTTTGGCTAACTATGGCTACACCTTC.

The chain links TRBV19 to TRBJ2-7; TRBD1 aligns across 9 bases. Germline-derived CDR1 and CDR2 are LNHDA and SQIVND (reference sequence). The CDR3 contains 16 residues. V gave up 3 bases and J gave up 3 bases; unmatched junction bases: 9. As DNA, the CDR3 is TGTGCCAGTAGTATCTCGTTTGGGACAGGGTACTACGAGCAGTACTTC. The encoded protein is CASSISFGTGYYEQYF.

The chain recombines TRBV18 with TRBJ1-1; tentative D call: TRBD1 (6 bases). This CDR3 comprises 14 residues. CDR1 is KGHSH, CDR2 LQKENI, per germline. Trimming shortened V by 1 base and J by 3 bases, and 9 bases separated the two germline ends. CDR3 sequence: CASSPLQGDTEAFF. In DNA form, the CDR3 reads TGTGCCAGCTCACCACTACAGGGCGACACTGAAGCTTTCTTT.

The DNA of the CDR3 is TGTGCCAGCAGCGACAGGGCACGTCAGCCCCAGCATTTT. Translated, it gives CASSDRARQPQHF. J is TRBJ1-5 and V is TRBV6-1; TRBD1 aligns across 7 bases. V lost 6 bases and J lost 6; bases outside the gene matches: 5. This CDR3 has 13 residues. Looked up from germline, CDR1 is MNHNS and CDR2 is SASEGT.

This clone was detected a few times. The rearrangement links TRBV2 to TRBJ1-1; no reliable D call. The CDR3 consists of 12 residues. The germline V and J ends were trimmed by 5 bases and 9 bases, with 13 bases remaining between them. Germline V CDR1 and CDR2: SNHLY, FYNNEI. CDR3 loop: CASSSVDGKAFF. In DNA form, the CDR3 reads TGTGCCAGCAGTAGCGTGGATGGAAAAGCTTTCTTT.

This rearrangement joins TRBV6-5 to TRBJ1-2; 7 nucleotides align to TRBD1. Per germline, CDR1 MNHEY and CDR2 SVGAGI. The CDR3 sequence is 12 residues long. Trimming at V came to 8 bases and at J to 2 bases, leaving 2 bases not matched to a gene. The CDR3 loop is CASEQGNYGYTF. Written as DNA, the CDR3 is TGTGCCAGCGAACAGGGGAACTATGGCTACACCTTC.